The 13 T cell receptor beta chains below were found in one sample sequenced in a study of T cells in Graves' hyperthyroidism and ophthalmopathy. Using RNA transcripts as the source, TCR beta CDR3 regions were amplified. The study used the HTBI primer set for a first-round RT-PCR of the TCR CDR3. TCRdb reanalysed the multiplex PCR reads using MiXCR and keeps one entry per CDR3 protein. Among roughly 660,000 distinct CDR3 sequences listed, 17% were seen once. Specimen: blood. These receptors were collected from a man between 50 and 59 years old with Graves' hyperthyroidism.

This clonotype has at least ten counts. The chain uses TRBV27 and TRBJ1-3; 9 bases align to TRBD1. This CDR3 has 15 residues. Germline-derived CDR1 and CDR2 are MNHEY and SMNVEV (reference sequence). With 6 bases clipped from V and 0 bases from J, the junction kept 3 bases outside the gene matches. The CDR3 region is CASRTGGDSGNTIYF. The CDR3 nucleotides read TGTGCCAGCAGGACAGGGGGGGACTCTGGAAACACCATATATTTT.

The chain employs TRBV7-8 and TRBJ1-2; D not resolved. V shed 5 bases and J shed 3 bases, with 16 bases lying between them. The germline CDR1 and CDR2 sequences are SGHVS and FQNEAQ. The CDR3 totals 15 residues. CDR3 DNA sequence: TGTGCCAGCAGCCGCTCTCTGGGAGACTACTATGGCTACACCTTC. The encoded protein is CASSRSLGDYYGYTF.

This clonotype was counted a few times. This chain links TRBV12-3 or TRBV12-4 with TRBJ1-1; no definite D call. The V and J ends lost 3 bases and 6 bases respectively, with 17 bases between them. This CDR3 region has 15 residues. CDR3 sequence (DNA): TGTGCCAGCAGTTTGCCCGGACGTCCCTGGCCTGAAGCTTTCTTT. Translation gives CASSLPGRPWPEAFF.

This clonotype was counted many times. The chain recombines TRBV15 with TRBJ2-3; D is unresolved. Germline-derived CDR1 and CDR2 are LNHNV and YYDKDF (reference sequence). With 5 bases removed from V and 2 bases from J, the gap between germline ends came to 8 bases. This CDR3 is built from 13 residues. This chain's CDR3 is CATSVTNTDTQYF. The CDR3 DNA reads as TGTGCCACCAGCGTGACCAACACAGATACGCAGTATTTT.

This chain uses TRBV2 with TRBJ1-5; D is uncertain. V was trimmed by 4 bases and J by 0 bases, leaving 10 bases between them. The germline V gene has CDR1 SNHLY and CDR2 FYNNEI. CDR3 size: 15 residues. The CDR3 region is CASSGATSSNQPQHF. For the CDR3, the DNA is TGTGCCAGCAGTGGGGCGACCTCTAGCAATCAGCCCCAGCATTTT. The full variable domain, completed using reference TRBV2 and TRBJ1-5, is EPEVTQTPSHQVTQMGQEVILRCVPISNHLYFYWYRQILGQKVEFLVSFYNNEISEKSEIFDDQFSVERPDGSNFTLKIRSTKLEDSAMYFCASSGATSSNQPQHFGDGTRLSIL.

This chain uses TRBV27 with TRBJ2-1, with D possibly TRBD1 on 6 matching bases. This CDR3 has 15 residues. Trimming shortened V by 4 bases and J by 8 bases, and 18 bases separated the two germline ends. In germline, CDR1 is MNHEY, CDR2 SMNVEV (reference sequence). CDR3 region: CASSSRTDGGDEQFF. The CDR3 bases are TGTGCCAGCAGTTCCAGGACAGATGGTGGGGATGAGCAGTTCTTC.

This clonotype was seen many times. The gene calls are TRBV6-6 and TRBJ2-7; the D is unclear. Per the germline V gene, CDR1 is MNHNY and CDR2 is SVGAGI (reference sequence). This CDR3 region has 14 residues. V lost 0 bases, J lost 0 bases, and 6 bases lay in between. The CDR3 spells CASSYSARSYEQYF. The CDR3 DNA follows: TGTGCCAGCAGTTACTCGGCGCGCTCCTACGAGCAGTACTTC.

This clonotype came up many times. The rearrangement links TRBV28 to TRBJ2-3; D possibly corresponds to TRBD2 (6 bases). In germline, CDR1 is MDHEN, CDR2 SYDVKM. The ends were cut back, 5 bases at V and 2 bases at J, with 14 bases in the middle. The CDR3 runs 15 residues. The CDR3, as DNA: TGTGCCAGCAGTCTTGGGCGGGAATTCACAGATACGCAGTATTTT. As protein: CASSLGREFTDTQYF.

This clonotype has ten or more counts. This chain links TRBV12-3 or TRBV12-4 with TRBJ2-3; D unclear. This CDR3 spans 14 amino acids. Deletions cut 6 bases from V and 0 bases from J, with 10 bases between. CDR3 region: CASRNRKSTDTQYF. CDR3 nucleotide sequence: TGTGCCAGCAGGAACAGAAAGAGCACAGATACGCAGTATTTT.

This clonotype was seen a few times. Here the CDR3 DNA reads TGTGCCAGCAGTTCCCCCCCGCGGGGATCGAACACCGGGGAGCTGTTTTTT. Translation gives CASSSPPRGSNTGELFF. The chain links TRBV7-6 to TRBJ2-2, with a tentative D call TRBD2 (6 bases). V was shortened by 6 bases and J by 0 bases, with 17 bases between the two germline ends. The CDR3 sequence is 17 residues long. From germline, CDR1 is SGHVS and CDR2 FNYEAQ.

The CDR3 here is CASSPVLTNEQYF. The CDR3 region has the DNA TGCGCCAGCAGCCCCGTGCTAACGAACGAGCAGTACTTC. This sequence joins TRBV4-1 and TRBJ2-7; D remains unclear. This CDR3 is built from 13 residues. Trimming removed 4 bases at V and 5 bases at J, with 12 bases between. Germline V lookup: CDR1 MGHRA, CDR2 YSYEKL.

The chain joins TRBV19 to TRBJ1-3; D is undetermined. Germline CDR1 is LNHDA and CDR2 is SQIVND (reference sequence). The ends were cut back, 5 bases at V and 3 bases at J, with 5 bases in the middle. This CDR3 has 12 residues. DNA for the CDR3: TGTGCCAGTAGTGCCGGTGGAAACACCATATATTTT. Translated: CASSAGGNTIYF.

The chain carries TRBV24-1 and TRBJ1-5; 7 nucleotides agree with TRBD1. Germline CDR1 is KGHDR and CDR2 is SFDVKD. Trimming took 5 bases from V and 5 from J; bases not matched to a gene: 8. The CDR3 is 15 residues long. CDR3 coding DNA: TGTGCCACCAGTGCTAGACAGGGAGCTCATCAGCCCCAGCATTTT. Its protein is CATSARQGAHQPQHF.